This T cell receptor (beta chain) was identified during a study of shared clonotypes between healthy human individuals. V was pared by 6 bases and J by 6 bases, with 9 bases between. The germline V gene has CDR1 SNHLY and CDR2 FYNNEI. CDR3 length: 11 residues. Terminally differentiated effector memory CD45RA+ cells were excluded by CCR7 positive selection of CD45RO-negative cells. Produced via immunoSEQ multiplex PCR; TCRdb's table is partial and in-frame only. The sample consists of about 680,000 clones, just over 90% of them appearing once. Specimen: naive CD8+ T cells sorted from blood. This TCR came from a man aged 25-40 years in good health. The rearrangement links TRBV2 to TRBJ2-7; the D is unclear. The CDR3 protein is CASSYLSEQYF. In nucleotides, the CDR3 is TGTGCCAGCAGCTATCTTTCCGAGCAGTACTTC.